This paragraph covers one T cell receptor beta chain sequence. The antigen is undetermined. Using RNA template, CDR3s of TCR alpha and beta were amplified with iRepertoire arm-PCR. Tissue mRNA or PBMC total RNA, roughly 90-450 ng, went into one-step reverse transcription and amplification. TCRdb re-derived calls from the multiplex PCR reads in MiXCR, one entry per CDR3 protein. This table has 95,000 to 150,000 distinct CDR3 sequences, approximately 25% appearing once. V was cut by 2 bases and J by 5 bases, with 11 bases left in between. CDR1 is SGHNT and CDR2 is YYREEE in the germline V gene (reference sequence). This CDR3 contains 13 residues. These data are taken from a study of glioma-infiltrating T cells. Findings of the study overall: Very few CDR3 sequences were shared between tissue and blood. Above-expected tissue-blood divergence occurred in all gliomas, most in low-grade ones.

Sample: glioma tissue, nonneoplastic brain tissue, or PBMCs (not recorded which). This chain connects TRBV5-4 to TRBJ2-7; D tentatively reads TRBD1 or TRBD2 (6 bases each). The TCR comes from a human donor with low-grade glioma or glioblastoma, undergoing nonglioma brain surgery, or in good health (not recorded which). The CDR3 spells CASSFSGGDEQYF. CDR3 in DNA: TGTGCCAGCAGCTTTTCCGGGGGCGACGAGCAGTACTTC.